The rows below give T cell receptor beta chains drawn from one sample of a study of Graves' ophthalmopathy and Graves' hyperthyroidism. TCRdb fed the multiplex PCR reads into MiXCR, producing one record per CDR3 protein. This sample has about 400,000 distinct CDR3 sequences, with 15% found just once. Sequenced material: peripheral blood. The receptor set was obtained from a woman aged 18-29 years with stable Graves' hyperthyroidism. CDR3s include the opening cysteine and the closing phenylalanine or tryptophan.

CDR3	V	J
CASSLRGGETQYF	TRBV12-3/TRBV12-4	TRBJ2-5
CAISESGGRSEAFF	TRBV10-3	TRBJ1-1
CASSIDRVVFTF	TRBV19	TRBJ1-2
CASSLEGTGTSYEQYF	TRBV5-1	TRBJ2-7
CASSNSGNTEAFF	TRBV6-2/TRBV6-3	TRBJ1-1
CASSLHQYEQYF	TRBV6-5	TRBJ2-7
CAIGGDREYQPQHF	TRBV6-1	TRBJ1-5
CSALDAGGDEQYF	TRBV20-1	TRBJ2-7
CASSFSASPGTQYF	TRBV7-2	TRBJ2-5
CASSQEGWDATGIDGYTF	TRBV4-1	TRBJ1-2
CASSEGQDYEQYF	TRBV6-1	TRBJ2-7
CSASKGASGGVETKYF	TRBV20-1	TRBJ2-5
CASSLGDRVRQPQHF	TRBV7-9	TRBJ1-5
CASSLRPGELTEAFF	TRBV27	TRBJ1-1